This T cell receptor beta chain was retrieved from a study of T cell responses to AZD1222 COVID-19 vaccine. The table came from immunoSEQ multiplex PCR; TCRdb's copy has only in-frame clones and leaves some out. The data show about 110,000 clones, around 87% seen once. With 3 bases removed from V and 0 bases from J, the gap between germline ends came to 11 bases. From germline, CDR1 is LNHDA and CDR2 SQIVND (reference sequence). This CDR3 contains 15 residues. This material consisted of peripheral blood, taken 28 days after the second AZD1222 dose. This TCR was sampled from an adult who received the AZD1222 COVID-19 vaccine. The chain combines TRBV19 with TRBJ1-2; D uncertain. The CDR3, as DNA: TGTGCCAGTAGTATTGAAGCAACGACTAACTATGGCTACACCTTC. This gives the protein CASSIEATTNYGYTF.